This T cell receptor (beta chain) was sequenced during a study of human T cells and chemical hapten exposure. Each CDR3 protein gets one entry after TCRdb re-called the RACE reads with MiXCR. The repertoire holds roughly 81,000 distinct CDR3 sequences, with about 8.5% as singletons. Looked up from germline, CDR1 is SGHTA and CDR2 is FQGTGA. This CDR3 contains 12 residues. V lost 6 bases, J lost 4 bases, and 6 bases lay in between. This clonotype was observed a few times. The sample's time point: pre-sensitization, week 0. Treatment specified: therapeutic diphenylcyclopropenone sensitization with weekly scalp DPC.

The sequence came from a man aged 35 to 55 with alopecia areata. Some clones in this sample may be carry-over from other donors' samples. This sequence joins TRBV7-3 and TRBJ2-2, with D perhaps TRBD2 (5 bases). Sequencing used whole blood, obtained in connection with sensitization to the hapten diphenylcyclopropenone (DPC). The CDR3 loop is CASRTITGELFF. For the CDR3, the DNA is TGTGCCAGCAGGACTATCACCGGGGAGCTGTTTTTT.